These 14 T cell receptor beta chains share one sample of origin, sequenced in a study of blood T cells in healthy people across ages (dated by TCRdb to about 2015). Library generation was performed with 5' RACE. The sample was run on an Illumina HiSeq 2500. A second PCR of about 6 to 12 cycles was performed with a sample-barcoded 5' primer and a J-beta primer mix. TCRdb handled the public reads itself, with Q25 trimming in fastp and clone calling in MiXCR, and kept productive beta chains. Every CDR3 protein is listed once, alongside the most common genes and DNA of its rows. This sample comprises some 1.7 million distinct CDR3 sequences, under 30% of them detected only once. Of the sample, roughly 8% is held by the ten largest clones. Source material: blood. The receptor set was obtained from a young woman in good health.

This clonotype appeared once. V is TRBV7-3 and J is TRBJ2-2, with D possibly TRBD2 on 5 matching bases. Germline CDR1 is SGHTA and CDR2 is FQGTGA. The V end lost 5 bases, the J end lost 7 bases, and 11 bases lay between the germline ends. The CDR3 has 13 residues. The CDR3 spells CASSPTRDGELFF. For the CDR3, the DNA is TGTGCCAGCAGCCCCACCCGGGACGGGGAGCTGTTTTTT.

In its sample, this clonotype was seen once. The chain carries TRBV7-2 and TRBJ1-1; 9 positions agree with TRBD1. Germline V gene data show CDR1 as SGHTA and CDR2 as FQGNSA. CDR3 size: 16 residues. Trimming removed 2 bases from V and 5 bases from J; junction bases left unmatched: 9. Written as DNA, the CDR3 is TGTGCCAGCAGCTTACAGTCCCCCGGGACAGGGACTGAAGCTTTCTTT. It encodes CASSLQSPGTGTEAFF.

The rearrangement uses TRBV3-1 and TRBJ1-6; 9 nucleotides line up with TRBD1. The CDR3 extends over 14 amino acids. CDR1 is LGHDT, CDR2 YNNKEL, per germline (reference sequence). V was pared by 7 bases and J by 7 bases, with 5 bases of the junction left unmatched. For the CDR3, the DNA is TGTGCCAGCAAAACCGGGACAGGGAATTCACCCCTCCACTTT. It yields the protein CASKTGTGNSPLHF.

This sequence joins TRBV28 and TRBJ2-7, with 8 bases that match TRBD1. The CDR3 contains 14 residues. The ends lost 9 bases at V and 5 bases at J; junction bases unmatched: 12. The germline V gene has CDR1 MDHEN and CDR2 SYDVKM. Here the CDR3 DNA reads TGTGCCAGTCAGGGGCAGGGGGCGATAAACGAGCAGTACTTC. Its translation: CASQGQGAINEQYF.

The chain uses TRBV20-1 and TRBJ2-5, with D possibly TRBD2 on 6 matching bases. The CDR3 is 13 residues long. V was clipped by 5 bases and J by 5 bases, with 15 bases between them. Germline CDR1 and CDR2: DFQATT and SNEGSKA (reference sequence). The CDR3 coding sequence is TGCAGTGCTCTTTATGGAGGGCGGGAGACCCAGTACTTC. Protein product: CSALYGGRETQYF.

There are many counts of this clonotype. This chain uses TRBV9 with TRBJ1-4, with 7 bases identical to TRBD1. Per the germline V gene, CDR1 is SGDLS and CDR2 is YYNGEE. CDR3 length equals 15 residues. V lost 4 bases to trimming and J lost 6 bases; unmatched junction nucleotides: 9. CDR3 sequence reads: CASSSVTGRDEKLFF. CDR3 DNA: TGTGCCAGCAGCTCCGTGACAGGGAGGGATGAAAAACTGTTTTTT.

The genes are TRBV20-1 and TRBJ2-3, with 11 nucleotides matching TRBD2. V shed 7 bases and J 5 bases; nucleotides not matched to a gene: 8. CDR1 is DFQATT and CDR2 is SNEGSKA in the germline V gene (reference sequence). The CDR3 loop spans 14 amino acids. The CDR3: CSVPLAGALDTQYF. The CDR3 DNA follows: TGCAGTGTTCCACTAGCGGGAGCTCTAGATACGCAGTATTTT.

Remarks on this clonotype: A much larger clone is a single base away; this may be a read error. This rearrangement joins TRBV15 to TRBJ2-1; D remains ambiguous. From germline, CDR1 is LNHNV and CDR2 YYDKDF (reference sequence). V was trimmed by 2 bases and J by 10 bases, leaving 15 bases between them. The CDR3 contains 14 residues. The CDR3 DNA is TGTGCCACCAGCAGATCGATGAGCTCCTACGAGCAGTTCTTC. It encodes CATSRSMSSYEQFF.

CDR3 region: CAISERGDGYTF. For the CDR3, the DNA is TGTGCCATCAGTGAAAGGGGAGATGGCTACACCTTC. The chain employs TRBV10-3 and TRBJ1-2; tentatively, D is TRBD1 (5 bases). The CDR3 covers 12 residues. CDR1 is ENHRY and CDR2 is SYGVKD in the germline V gene. V lost 3 bases, J lost 6 bases, and 8 bases lay in between.

Ten or more counts support this clonotype. CDR3 region: CASSFADLRGIAYGYTF. The CDR3 coding sequence is TGTGCCAGCAGCTTTGCAGATCTCAGGGGAATTGCCTATGGCTACACCTTC. V and J are TRBV5-4 and TRBJ1-2; maybe TRBD1 (6 bases). CDR3 length: 17 amino acids. Germline CDR1 reads SGHNT; CDR2 reads YYREEE (reference sequence). The ends were cut back, 2 bases at V and 4 bases at J, with 21 bases in the middle.

Ten or more counts support this clonotype. The rearrangement uses TRBV29-1 and TRBJ2-5; no clear D. This CDR3 has 12 amino acids. Germline-derived CDR1 and CDR2 are SQVTM and ANQGSEA. V was pared by 7 bases and J by 5 bases, with 14 bases between. The CDR3 loop is CSASGAFETQYF. CDR3 coding DNA: TGCAGCGCTTCCGGTGCTTTCGAGACCCAGTACTTC.

The chain's CDR3 is CASSLTAGHTEAFF. For the CDR3, the DNA is TGTGCCAGCAGCTTAACCGCGGGCCATACTGAAGCTTTCTTT. The chain recombines TRBV7-3 with TRBJ1-1; D gene unclear. Germline V gene sequence: CDR1 SGHTA, CDR2 FQGTGA. CDR3 length: 14 residues. Trimming took 0 bases from V and 5 from J, leaving 10 bases between them.

This clonotype was picked up a small number of times. The V gene is TRBV11-2, the J gene TRBJ2-5; 7 bases match TRBD1. The germline V gene has CDR1 SGHAT and CDR2 FQNNGV. The CDR3 covers 14 residues. V lost 4 bases, J lost 7 bases, and 9 bases stayed unmatched. CDR3 amino acids: CASSSNRGKATQYF. The CDR3 bases are TGTGCCAGCAGCTCAAACAGGGGCAAGGCGACCCAGTACTTC.

This clonotype occurred a few times. J is TRBJ2-1 and V is TRBV4-1; no reliable D call. The CDR3 has 13 residues. Germline CDR1 is MGHRA and CDR2 is YSYEKL. Trimming cost V 4 bases and J 8 bases, with 12 bases left between them. The CDR3 DNA is TGCGCCAGCAGCCCCTCCCCCGACTATGAGCAGTTCTTC. Translated: CASSPSPDYEQFF.